These 12 T cell receptor beta chains were all obtained from the same sample, sequenced in a study of B cell selection in AIRE deficiency. Sequenced by immunoSEQ multiplex PCR; TCRdb stores in-frame clones only, minus some. Among fewer than 25,000 clones listed, about nine tenths were seen once. Regulatory T cells were sorted as CD4+CD25hiCD127low/negative cells. The sequenced material came from CD4+CD25+ Tregs sorted from PBMCs. Source of these receptors: a human donor in good health.

The rearrangement uses TRBV2 and TRBJ1-2; 8 bases map to TRBD1. CDR1 and CDR2 (germline): SNHLY, FYNNEI. V was pared by 9 bases and J by 7 bases, with 16 bases of the junction left unmatched. The CDR3 sequence is 15 residues long. In nucleotides, the CDR3 is TGTGCCAGTGGACAGGGCGACTTTGGGAGCGGTGGCTACACCTTC. It codes for CASGQGDFGSGGYTF.

Notes on this clone: Other DNA sequences in this specimen translate into the identical CDR3. The chain carries TRBV18 and TRBJ2-5; D uncertain. Trimming took 3 bases from V and 2 from J, leaving 4 bases between them. CDR1 is KGHSH, CDR2 LQKENI, per germline. This CDR3 contains 12 residues. CDR3 in amino acids: CASSPVQETQYF. Written as DNA, the CDR3 is TGTGCCAGCTCACCGGTGCAAGAGACCCAGTACTTC.

The chain combines TRBV5-4 with TRBJ1-2; 8 bases line up with TRBD1. Germline V gene lookup returns CDR1 SGHNT and CDR2 YYREEE (reference sequence). There are 15 residues in the CDR3. Trimming took 4 bases from V and 4 from J; bases not matched to a gene: 9. The CDR3, as DNA: TGTGCCAGCAGCCCCCGGACAGGGTTCGGCTATGGCTACACCTTC. Amino acid sequence: CASSPRTGFGYGYTF.

The sample holds one count of this clone. The rearrangement links TRBV4-1 to TRBJ2-7; D gene ambiguous. The length of the CDR3 is 14 residues. Trimming removed 1 base from V and 3 bases from J, with 10 bases in between. CDR1 and CDR2 (germline): MGHRA, YSYEKL. The CDR3 nucleotides are TGCGCCAGCAGCCAAGTTCTAGAATACTACGAGCAGTACTTC. It encodes CASSQVLEYYEQYF.

This chain links TRBV5-1 with TRBJ2-1; 8 nucleotides agree with TRBD1. The V and J ends lost 0 bases and 15 bases, in that order; junction bases with no gene match: 11. The CDR3 has 14 amino acids. CDR1 and CDR2 from the germline V gene are SGHRS and YFSETQ. The chain's CDR3 is CASSLGSRGLVRFF. CDR3 DNA: TGCGCCAGCAGCTTGGGGAGCAGGGGGCTCGTGCGGTTCTTC.

The rearrangement uses TRBV6-5 and TRBJ2-5, with unresolved D. The DNA end is a closer match to TRBJ2-7, so the J assignment may be wrong. Per the germline V gene, CDR1 is MNHEY and CDR2 is SVGAGI. The CDR3 contains 14 residues. The CDR3 loop reads CASDNGVGPYEQYF. Written as DNA, the CDR3 is TGTGCCAGCGACAATGGCGTAGGGCCCTACGAGCAGTACTTC.

The rearrangement uses TRBV19 and TRBJ2-1; 9 bases align to TRBD2. From germline, CDR1 is LNHDA and CDR2 SQIVND (reference sequence). The trim removed 1 base at V and 2 bases at J, leaving 0 bases unmatched. The CDR3 has 15 residues. This chain's CDR3 is CASSIGGRAYNEQFF. In DNA form, the CDR3 reads TGTGCCAGTAGTATAGGCGGGAGGGCCTACAATGAGCAGTTCTTC.

This chain links TRBV10-1 with TRBJ1-1; D unresolved. CDR3 size: 16 residues. Trimming took off 10 bases at V and 2 bases at J, with 23 bases between the two ends. CDR1 and CDR2 (germline): WNHNN, SYGVQD (reference sequence). In DNA form, the CDR3 reads TGCGCCATCACGCCGGAACAAAGGAAGGCCAACACTGAAGCTTTCTTT. It yields the protein CAITPEQRKANTEAFF.

This chain uses TRBV6-5 with TRBJ2-6, with D perhaps TRBD1 or TRBD2 (6 bases each). Germline CDR1 is MNHEY and CDR2 is SVGAGI. V was clipped by 1 base and J by 2 bases, with 9 bases between them. The CDR3 sequence is 16 residues long. The CDR3 is CASSYLGGAGANVLTF. The CDR3 nucleotides are TGTGCCAGCAGTTACTTGGGGGGCGCTGGGGCCAACGTCCTGACTTTC.

The chain couples TRBV18 to TRBJ2-3; TRBD1 might be the D (6 bases). Between the trimmed V and J ends, which lost 4 bases and 2 bases, there was a span of 10 bases. The CDR3 totals 14 residues. In germline, CDR1 is KGHSH, CDR2 LQKENI. The CDR3 nucleotides are TGTGCCAGCTCACTTTCAGGGGTCACAGATACGCAGTATTTT. This codes for CASSLSGVTDTQYF.

The chain couples TRBV7-2 to TRBJ1-4; no reliable D call. The CDR3 length is 15 residues. The germline CDR1 and CDR2 sequences are SGHTA and FQGNSA. Trimming removed 1 base from V and 0 bases from J, with 6 bases in between. CDR3 residues: CASSLEAATNEKLFF. The CDR3 coding sequence is TGTGCCAGCAGCTTAGAGGCTGCAACTAATGAAAAACTGTTTTTT.

The CDR3 DNA reads TGTGCCATCCATCGGGGACTAGGCGTCGGGAGAACGCAGTATTTT. This sequence encodes CAIHRGLGVGRTQYF. This chain joins TRBV19 and TRBJ2-3; 8 nucleotides align to TRBD2. The germline V gene encodes CDR1 LNHDA and CDR2 SQIVND (reference sequence). CDR3 length: 15 residues. After removal of 10 bases from V and 9 bases from J, the junction contained 18 bases not matched to a gene.